This TCR beta chain was captured in a study of pediatric ulcerative colitis. Study-wide points: Acute severe colitis showed lower rectal diversity from clonal expansions. A couple of patients had blood samples with substantially reduced template counts. Blood-rectal clonal overlap within each person was significantly higher in ulcerative colitis patients than controls.

A remark on this clone: What it binds is not known.

Germline values: CDR1 LNHDA, CDR2 SQIVND (reference sequence). Trimming took 6 bases from V and 2 from J, leaving 16 bases between them. The CDR3 extends over 15 amino acids. Each sample received Survey-level depth of up to 500,000 reads. Sequenced by immunoSEQ multiplex PCR; TCRdb stores in-frame clones only, minus some. The sample has thousands of clones, about nine tenths seen once. The chain has TRBV19 and TRBJ1-2; D is perhaps TRBD1 (5 bases). The sequence came from a girl aged 10-17 years who was a control in a study of pediatric ulcerative colitis. Sequences were obtained from blood. In DNA form, the CDR3 reads TGTGCCAGTAGCCAATTCGACCGGGACAACTATGGCTACACCTTC. This translates into CASSQFDRDNYGYTF.